This TCR beta chain was sequenced during a study of T cell responses to AZD1222 COVID-19 vaccine. Overall study results and limits: Among vaccine-associated CD4 TCRs, coverage spanned spike, with dominance at 160-218 and 743-854.

Germline CDR1 MDHEN, CDR2 SYDVKM. Trimming took off 11 bases at V and 2 bases at J, with 10 bases between the two ends. The CDR3 extends over 12 amino acids. Assay used: immunoSEQ multiplex PCR; TCRdb lists only in-frame clones, some missing. The sample records about 83,000 clones, roughly 88% being singletons. Comment on this clone: Its target is unknown.

The clonotype was recovered from an adult in good health. The rearrangement joins TRBV28 to TRBJ1-5; D is unclear. Sequencing was performed on peripheral blood, taken on day 0 of AZD1222 vaccination. CDR3 DNA sequence: TGTGCCTCCTCAGAGGGCAATCAGCCCCAGCATTTT. Amino acid sequence: CASSEGNQPQHF.